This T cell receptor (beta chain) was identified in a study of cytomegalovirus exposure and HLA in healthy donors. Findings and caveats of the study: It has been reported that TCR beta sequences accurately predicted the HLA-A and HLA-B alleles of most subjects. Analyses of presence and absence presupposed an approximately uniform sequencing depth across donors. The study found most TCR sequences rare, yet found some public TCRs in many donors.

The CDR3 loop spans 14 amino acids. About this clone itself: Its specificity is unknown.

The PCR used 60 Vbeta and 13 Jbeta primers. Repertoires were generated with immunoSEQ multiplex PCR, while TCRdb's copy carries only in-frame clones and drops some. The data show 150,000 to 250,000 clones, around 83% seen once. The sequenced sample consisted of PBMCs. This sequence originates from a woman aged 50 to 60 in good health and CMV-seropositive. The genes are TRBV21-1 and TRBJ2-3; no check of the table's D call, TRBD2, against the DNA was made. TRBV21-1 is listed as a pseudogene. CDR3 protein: CASSKDSSTDTQYF. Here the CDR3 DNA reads TGTGCCAGCAGCAAAGACTCCAGCACAGATACGCAGTATTTT.